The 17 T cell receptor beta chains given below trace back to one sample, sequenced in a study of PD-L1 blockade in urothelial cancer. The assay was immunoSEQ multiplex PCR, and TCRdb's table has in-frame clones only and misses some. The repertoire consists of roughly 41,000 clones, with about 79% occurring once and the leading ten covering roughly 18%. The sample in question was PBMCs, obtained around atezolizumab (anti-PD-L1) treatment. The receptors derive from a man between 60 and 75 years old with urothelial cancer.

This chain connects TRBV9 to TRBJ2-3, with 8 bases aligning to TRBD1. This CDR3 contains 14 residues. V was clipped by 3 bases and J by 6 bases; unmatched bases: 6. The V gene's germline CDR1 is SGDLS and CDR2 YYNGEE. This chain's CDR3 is CASSAGPGGDTQYF. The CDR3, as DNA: TGTGCCAGCAGCGCGGGACCAGGGGGCGATACGCAGTATTTT.

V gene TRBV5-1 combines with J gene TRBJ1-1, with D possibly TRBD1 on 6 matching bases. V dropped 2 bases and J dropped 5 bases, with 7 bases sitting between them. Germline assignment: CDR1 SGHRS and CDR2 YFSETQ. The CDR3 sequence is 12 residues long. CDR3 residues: CASSLRGTEAFF. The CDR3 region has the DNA TGCGCCAGCAGCTTAAGGGGGACTGAAGCTTTCTTT.

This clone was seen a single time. CDR3 residues: CATRGSDHKTGANVLTF. CDR3 nucleotides: TGTGCCACCCGGGGGAGCGACCATAAGACTGGGGCCAACGTCCTGACTTTC. The chain is built from TRBV19 and TRBJ2-6, with D possibly matching TRBD2 (6 bases). CDR1 LNHDA and CDR2 SQIVND come from the germline V gene (reference sequence). The CDR3 spans 17 residues. V shed 10 bases and J shed 2 bases, with 21 bases lying between them.

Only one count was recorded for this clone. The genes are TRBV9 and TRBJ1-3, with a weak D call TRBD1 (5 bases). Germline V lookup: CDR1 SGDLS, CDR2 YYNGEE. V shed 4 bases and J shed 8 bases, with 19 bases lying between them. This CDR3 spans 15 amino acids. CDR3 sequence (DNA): TGTGCCAGCAGCCCGTACCCCAGGTCGGGGGACACCATATATTTT. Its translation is CASSPYPRSGDTIYF.

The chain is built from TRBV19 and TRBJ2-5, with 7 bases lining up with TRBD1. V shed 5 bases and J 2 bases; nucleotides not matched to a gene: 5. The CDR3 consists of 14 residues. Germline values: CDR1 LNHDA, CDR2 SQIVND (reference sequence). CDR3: CASSPGQAQETQYF. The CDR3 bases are TGTGCCAGTAGTCCCGGACAGGCGCAAGAGACCCAGTACTTC.

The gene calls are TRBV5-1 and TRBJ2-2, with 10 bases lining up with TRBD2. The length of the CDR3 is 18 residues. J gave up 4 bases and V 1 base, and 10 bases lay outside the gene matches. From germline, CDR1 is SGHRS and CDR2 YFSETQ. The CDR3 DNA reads TGCGCCAGCAGCTTGTATCCGGGGACTAGCGCGCCCACCGGGGAGCTGTTTTTT. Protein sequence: CASSLYPGTSAPTGELFF.

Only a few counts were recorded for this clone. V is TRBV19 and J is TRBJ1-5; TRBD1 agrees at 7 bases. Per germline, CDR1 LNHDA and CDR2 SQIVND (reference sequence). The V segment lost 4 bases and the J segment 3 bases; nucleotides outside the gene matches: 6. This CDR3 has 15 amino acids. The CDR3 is CASSTVTGNNQPQHF. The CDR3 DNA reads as TGTGCCAGTAGTACGGTGACAGGGAACAATCAGCCCCAGCATTTT.

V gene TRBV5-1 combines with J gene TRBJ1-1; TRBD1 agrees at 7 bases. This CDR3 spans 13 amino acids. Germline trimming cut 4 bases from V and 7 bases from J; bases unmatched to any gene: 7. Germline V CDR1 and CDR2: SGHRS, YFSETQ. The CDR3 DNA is TGCGCCAGCAGCCCAGGGACAGATTTTGAAGCTTTCTTT. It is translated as CASSPGTDFEAFF.

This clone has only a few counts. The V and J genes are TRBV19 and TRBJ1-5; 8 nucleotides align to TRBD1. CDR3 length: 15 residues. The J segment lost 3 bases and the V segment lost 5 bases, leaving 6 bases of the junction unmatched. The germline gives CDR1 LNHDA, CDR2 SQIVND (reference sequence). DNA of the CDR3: TGTGCCAGTAGTGTCGGACAGGGTTACAATCAGCCCCAGCATTTT. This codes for CASSVGQGYNQPQHF.

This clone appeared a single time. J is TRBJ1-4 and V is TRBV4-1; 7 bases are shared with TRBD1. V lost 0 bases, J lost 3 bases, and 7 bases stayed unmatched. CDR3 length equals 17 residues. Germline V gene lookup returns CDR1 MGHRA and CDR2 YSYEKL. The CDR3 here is CASSQDRQGEANEKLFF. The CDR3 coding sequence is TGCGCCAGCAGCCAAGACCGGCAGGGGGAGGCTAATGAAAAACTGTTTTTT.

The CDR3 protein is CASSRRGTETQYF. CDR3 DNA sequence: TGCGCCAGCAGCCGCAGGGGGACGGAGACCCAGTACTTC. The rearrangement links TRBV10-1 to TRBJ2-5; 7 bases are a match to TRBD1. Germline V gene data show CDR1 as WNHNN and CDR2 as SYGVQD (reference sequence). This CDR3 region has 13 residues. With 6 bases clipped from V and 5 bases from J, the junction kept 6 bases outside the gene matches.

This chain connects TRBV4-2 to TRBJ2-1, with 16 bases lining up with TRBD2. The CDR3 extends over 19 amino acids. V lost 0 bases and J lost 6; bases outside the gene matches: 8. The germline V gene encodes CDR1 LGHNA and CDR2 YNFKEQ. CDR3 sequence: CASSQEWGTSGGAFNEQFF. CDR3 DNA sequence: TGTGCCAGCAGCCAAGAGTGGGGGACTAGCGGGGGGGCTTTCAATGAGCAGTTCTTC.

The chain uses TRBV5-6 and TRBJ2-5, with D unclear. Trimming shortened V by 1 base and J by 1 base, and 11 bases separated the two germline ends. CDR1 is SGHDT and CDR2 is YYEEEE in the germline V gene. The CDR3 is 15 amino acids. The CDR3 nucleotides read TGTGCCAGCAGCTTGATACTGGTCCCCCAAGAGACCCAGTACTTC. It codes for CASSLILVPQETQYF.

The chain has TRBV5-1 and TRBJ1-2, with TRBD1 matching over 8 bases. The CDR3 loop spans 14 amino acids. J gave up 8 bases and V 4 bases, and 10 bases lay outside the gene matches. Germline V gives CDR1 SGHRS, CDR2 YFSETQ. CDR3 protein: CASSTESTGVGYTF. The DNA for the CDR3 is TGCGCCAGCAGCACTGAATCGACAGGGGTCGGCTACACCTTC.

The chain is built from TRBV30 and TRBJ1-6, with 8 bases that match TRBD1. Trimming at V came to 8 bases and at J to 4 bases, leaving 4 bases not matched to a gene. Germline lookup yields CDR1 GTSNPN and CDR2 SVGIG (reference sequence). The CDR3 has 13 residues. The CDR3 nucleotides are TGTGCCCGACGGACAGGGTATAATTCACCCCTCCACTTT. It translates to CARRTGYNSPLHF. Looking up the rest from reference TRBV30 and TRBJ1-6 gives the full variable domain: SQTIHQWPATLVQPVGSPLSLECTVEGTSNPNLYWYRQAAGRGLQLLFYSVGIGQISSEVPQNLSASRPQDRQFILSSKKLLLSDSGFYLCARRTGYNSPLHFGNGTRLTVT.

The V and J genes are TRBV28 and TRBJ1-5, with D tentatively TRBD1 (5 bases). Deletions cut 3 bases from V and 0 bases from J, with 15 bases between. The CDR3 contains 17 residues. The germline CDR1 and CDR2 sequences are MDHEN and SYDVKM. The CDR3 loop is CASSLGGGGNSNQPQHF. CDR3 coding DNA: TGTGCCAGCAGTTTGGGCGGGGGGGGGAATAGCAATCAGCCCCAGCATTTT. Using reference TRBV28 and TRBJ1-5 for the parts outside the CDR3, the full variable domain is DVKVTQSSRYLVKRTGEKVFLECVQDMDHENMFWYRQDPGLGLRLIYFSYDVKMKEKGDIPEGYSVSREKKERFSLILESASTNQTSMYLCASSLGGGGNSNQPQHFGDGTRLSIL.

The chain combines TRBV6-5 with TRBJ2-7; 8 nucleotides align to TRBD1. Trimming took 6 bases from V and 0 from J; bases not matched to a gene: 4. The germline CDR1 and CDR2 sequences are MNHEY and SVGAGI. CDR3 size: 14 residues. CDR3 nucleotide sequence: TGTGCCAGCAGGACAGGGGCTGACTCCTACGAGCAGTACTTC. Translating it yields CASRTGADSYEQYF.